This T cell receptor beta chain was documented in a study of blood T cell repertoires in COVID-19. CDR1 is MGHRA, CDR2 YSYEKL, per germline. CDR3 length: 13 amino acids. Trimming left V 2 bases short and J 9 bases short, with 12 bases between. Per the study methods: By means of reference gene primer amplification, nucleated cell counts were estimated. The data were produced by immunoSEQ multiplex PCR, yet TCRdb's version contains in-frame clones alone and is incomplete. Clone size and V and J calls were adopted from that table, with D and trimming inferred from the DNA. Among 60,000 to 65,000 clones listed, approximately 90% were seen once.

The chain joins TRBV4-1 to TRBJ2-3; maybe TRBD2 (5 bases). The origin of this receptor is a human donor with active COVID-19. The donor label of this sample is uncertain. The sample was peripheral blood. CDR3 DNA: TGCGCCAGCAGCCAAACTTACGGGGAAACGCAGTATTTT. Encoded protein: CASSQTYGETQYF.